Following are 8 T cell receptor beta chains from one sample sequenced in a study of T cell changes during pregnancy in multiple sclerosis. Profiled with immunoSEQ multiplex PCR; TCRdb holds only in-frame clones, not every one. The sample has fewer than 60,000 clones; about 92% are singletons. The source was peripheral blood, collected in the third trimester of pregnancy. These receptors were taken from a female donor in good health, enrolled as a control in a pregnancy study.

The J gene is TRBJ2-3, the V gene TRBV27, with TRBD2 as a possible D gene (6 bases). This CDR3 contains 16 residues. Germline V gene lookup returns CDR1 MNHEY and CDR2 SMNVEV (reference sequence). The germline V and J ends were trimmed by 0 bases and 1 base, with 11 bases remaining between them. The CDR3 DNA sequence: TGTGCCAGCAGTTTATCAGGCGGGATTGGCACAGATACGCAGTATTTT. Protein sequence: CASSLSGGIGTDTQYF.

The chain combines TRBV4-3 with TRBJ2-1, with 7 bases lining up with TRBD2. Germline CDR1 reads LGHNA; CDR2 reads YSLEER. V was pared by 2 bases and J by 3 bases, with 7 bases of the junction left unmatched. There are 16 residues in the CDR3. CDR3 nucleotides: TGCGCCAGCAGCCAATTAGCGGGTGGGCTCTACAATGAGCAGTTCTTC. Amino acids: CASSQLAGGLYNEQFF.

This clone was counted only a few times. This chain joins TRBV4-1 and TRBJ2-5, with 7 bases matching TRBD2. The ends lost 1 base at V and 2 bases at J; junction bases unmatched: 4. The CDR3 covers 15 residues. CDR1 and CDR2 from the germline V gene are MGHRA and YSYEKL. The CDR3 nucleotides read TGCGCCAGCAGCCAAGCGGGGGGTCCTCAAGAGACCCAGTACTTC. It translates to CASSQAGGPQETQYF.

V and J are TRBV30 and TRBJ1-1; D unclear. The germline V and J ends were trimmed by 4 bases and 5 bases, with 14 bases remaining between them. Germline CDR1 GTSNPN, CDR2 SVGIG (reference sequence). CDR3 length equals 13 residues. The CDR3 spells CAWNPNPKTEAFF. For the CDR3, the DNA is TGTGCCTGGAACCCTAATCCGAAGACTGAAGCTTTCTTT.

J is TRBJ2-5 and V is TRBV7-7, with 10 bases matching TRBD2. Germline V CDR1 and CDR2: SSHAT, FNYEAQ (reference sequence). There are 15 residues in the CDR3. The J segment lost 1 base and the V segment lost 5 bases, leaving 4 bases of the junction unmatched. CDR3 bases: TGTGCCAGCAGCCCACTAGCGGGACCCCAAGAGACCCAGTACTTC. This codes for CASSPLAGPQETQYF.

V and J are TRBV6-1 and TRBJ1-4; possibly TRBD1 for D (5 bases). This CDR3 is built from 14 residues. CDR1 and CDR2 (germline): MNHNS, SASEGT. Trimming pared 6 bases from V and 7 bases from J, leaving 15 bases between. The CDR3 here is CASRRAGGSEKLFF. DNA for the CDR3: TGTGCCAGCAGACGGGCCGGGGGGAGTGAAAAACTGTTTTTT.

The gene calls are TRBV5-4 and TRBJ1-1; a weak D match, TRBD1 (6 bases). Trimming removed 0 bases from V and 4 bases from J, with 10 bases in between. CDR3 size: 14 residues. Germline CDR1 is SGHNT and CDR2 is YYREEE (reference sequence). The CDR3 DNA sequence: TGTGCCAGCAGCTTGGAACTCAGGGGCACTGAAGCTTTCTTT. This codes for CASSLELRGTEAFF.

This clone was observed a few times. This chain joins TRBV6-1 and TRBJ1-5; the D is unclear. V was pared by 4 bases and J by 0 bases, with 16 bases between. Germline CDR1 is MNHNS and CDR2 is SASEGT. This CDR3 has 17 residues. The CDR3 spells CASSVQSTRPSNQPQHF. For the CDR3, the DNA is TGTGCCAGCAGTGTACAATCGACAAGACCTAGCAATCAGCCCCAGCATTTT.